The 30 T cell receptor beta chains below were found in one sample sequenced in a study of blood T cell repertoires in COVID-19. Libraries were prepared by immunoSEQ multiplex PCR; TCRdb keeps only in-frame clonotypes and omits some of them. The repertoire holds more than 300,000 clones, with approximately 89% as singletons. The specimen was peripheral blood. These TCRs come from a woman aged 18-29 years who had recovered from COVID-19.

The gene calls are TRBV11-3 and TRBJ1-1; D gene ambiguous. V was shortened by 2 bases and J by 1 base, with 8 bases between the two germline ends. Germline CDR1 is SGHNT and CDR2 is YENEEA. This CDR3 has 14 residues. CDR3 protein: CASSLPRQNTEAFF. The CDR3 nucleotides read TGTGCCAGCAGCTTACCGCGACAGAACACTGAAGCTTTCTTT.

The chain links TRBV29-1 to TRBJ2-7; the match to TRBD2 covers 9 bases. There are 12 residues in the CDR3. Germline V lookup: CDR1 SQVTM, CDR2 ANQGSEA. V lost 1 base and J lost 6; bases outside the gene matches: 1. The CDR3 DNA follows: TGCAGCGTTGAAGTGACTAGCGGCGAGCAGTACGTC. It translates to CSVEVTSGEQYV.

The chain is built from TRBV7-9 and TRBJ2-6; D is ambiguous. With 3 bases removed from V and 1 base from J, the gap between germline ends came to 4 bases. Germline V gives CDR1 SEHNR, CDR2 FQNEAQ (reference sequence). The CDR3 has 14 residues. CDR3 in DNA: TGTGCCAGCAGCTTTGAGTCTGGGGCCAACGTCCTGACTTTC. This encodes CASSFESGANVLTF.

The rearrangement joins TRBV11-3 to TRBJ1-1; D is possibly TRBD1 (5 bases). V lost 3 bases and J lost 3, with 8 bases in between. The CDR3 loop spans 13 amino acids. The V gene's germline CDR1 is SGHNT and CDR2 YENEEA. This chain's CDR3 is CASSLGGDTEAFF. The CDR3 DNA sequence: TGTGCCAGCAGCTTGGGGGGTGACACTGAAGCTTTCTTT.

This chain uses TRBV19 with TRBJ1-1; the D gene is possibly TRBD1 (5 bases). The CDR3 runs to 15 residues. The ends were cut back, 3 bases at V and 4 bases at J, with 15 bases in the middle. The germline V gene has CDR1 LNHDA and CDR2 SQIVND (reference sequence). This CDR3 reads CASSIGSDGGTEAFF. The CDR3 region has the DNA TGTGCCAGTAGTATTGGGAGCGACGGGGGCACTGAAGCTTTCTTT.

The rearrangement joins TRBV6-5 to TRBJ1-6; unclear D gene. The CDR3 covers 16 residues. CDR1 MNHEY and CDR2 SVGAGI come from the germline V gene. Trimming shortened V by 0 bases and J by 7 bases, and 13 bases separated the two germline ends. The CDR3 reads CASSYSDGGPNSPLHF. CDR3 DNA sequence: TGTGCCAGCAGTTACTCCGACGGAGGTCCGAATTCACCCCTCCACTTT.

V is TRBV4-3 and J is TRBJ1-5, with D possibly being TRBD1 (6 bases). V was cut by 3 bases and J by 6 bases, with 15 bases left in between. Germline V gene lookup returns CDR1 LGHNA and CDR2 YSLEER. The CDR3 contains 15 residues. This CDR3 is CASSQDFTGFQPQHF. CDR3 nucleotides: TGCGCCAGCAGCCAGGACTTCACAGGGTTTCAGCCCCAGCATTTT.

The J gene is TRBJ2-5, the V gene TRBV3-1 (or the pseudogene TRBV3-2); 8 bases fit TRBD1. Germline CDR1 and CDR2: LGHDT and YNNKEL (reference sequence). V lost 3 bases and J lost 4; bases outside the gene matches: 7. This CDR3 is built from 15 residues. CDR3 coding DNA: TGTGCCAGCAGCCACCTAGACAGGGGCGGAGAGACCCAGTACTTC. Translated: CASSHLDRGGETQYF.

V is TRBV5-6 and J is TRBJ1-6; 8 nucleotides align to TRBD1. CDR1 is SGHDT, CDR2 YYEEEE, per germline. Unmatched junction bases numbered 6, after V lost 4 bases and J lost 9 bases. The CDR3 is made up of 14 amino acids. This CDR3 reads CASSRGQGGSPLHF. The CDR3 nucleotides are TGTGCCAGCAGCCGAGGACAGGGTGGTTCACCCCTCCACTTT.

The chain joins TRBV4-2 to TRBJ1-2; 8 nucleotides align to TRBD1. The CDR3 totals 15 residues. With V trimmed by 3 bases and J by 3 bases, 6 bases remained unmatched. The germline CDR1 and CDR2 sequences are LGHNA and YNFKEQ. CDR3: CASSQRTGSHYGYTF. The CDR3 region has the DNA TGTGCCAGCAGCCAGAGGACAGGGTCCCACTATGGCTACACCTTC.

This clone was counted once. The chain joins TRBV6-2 or TRBV6-3 to TRBJ2-1; 9 nucleotides agree with TRBD2. Per germline, CDR1 MNHEY and CDR2 SVGEGT. There are 14 residues in the CDR3. The junction had 8 bases not matched to a gene; V was cut back by 5 bases and J by 9 bases. CDR3 coding DNA: TGTGCCAGCAGTCCCCTAGGGACTAGCATTGAGCAGTTCTTC. This gives the protein CASSPLGTSIEQFF.

The V and J genes are TRBV5-5 and TRBJ1-4; weak D call: TRBD1 (6 bases). CDR1 SGHKS and CDR2 YYEKEE come from the germline V gene (reference sequence). The CDR3 length is 14 residues. With 5 bases removed from V and 4 bases from J, the gap between germline ends came to 12 bases. This chain's CDR3 is CASSMTGLNEKLFF. In nucleotides, the CDR3 is TGTGCCAGCAGTATGACAGGCCTTAATGAAAAACTGTTTTTT.

This rearrangement joins TRBV5-4 to TRBJ1-1, with 8 bases matching TRBD1. After removal of 0 bases from V and 7 bases from J, the junction contained 8 bases not matched to a gene. The CDR3 length is 15 residues. CDR1 and CDR2 (germline): SGHNT, YYREEE (reference sequence). CDR3 bases: TGTGCCAGCAGCTTGGCCGAGGCAGGGGGCGGTGAAGCTTTCTTT. It yields the protein CASSLAEAGGGEAFF.

The chain is built from TRBV2 and TRBJ1-2; 10 positions agree with TRBD1. CDR1 is SNHLY, CDR2 FYNNEI, per germline. The V and J ends lost 7 bases and 1 base, in that order; junction bases with no gene match: 12. CDR3 length: 17 amino acids. CDR3 protein: CASIPGQGIIRNYGYTF. In DNA form, the CDR3 reads TGTGCCAGCATCCCGGGACAGGGGATTATCCGTAACTATGGCTACACCTTC.

The V and J genes are TRBV19 and TRBJ2-1; TRBD2 aligns across 12 bases. The junction had 8 bases not matched to a gene; V was cut back by 4 bases and J by 4 bases. Germline V gives CDR1 LNHDA, CDR2 SQIVND (reference sequence). The CDR3 is 17 residues long. This chain's CDR3 is CASSKRRTSGTYNEQFF. The CDR3 region has the DNA TGTGCCAGTAGTAAACGACGGACTAGCGGGACGTACAATGAGCAGTTCTTC.

The chain is built from TRBV6-5 and TRBJ2-7; D might be TRBD1 (6 bases). CDR1 and CDR2 (germline): MNHEY, SVGAGI. Trimming stripped 5 bases from V and 0 bases from J, with 11 bases between. The CDR3 runs 14 residues. The DNA of the CDR3 is TGTGCCAGCAGTCTCGGGACACTCTCCTACGAGCAGTACGTC. Translated, it gives CASSLGTLSYEQYV.

With respect to this clone: Other nucleotide sequences from this sample produce the same CDR3. The chain carries TRBV18 and TRBJ2-1; 14 nucleotides align to TRBD2. CDR3 length: 15 residues. In germline, CDR1 is KGHSH, CDR2 LQKENI. J gave up 9 bases and V 3 bases, and 4 bases lay outside the gene matches. The CDR3 coding sequence is TGTGCCAGCTCACCGGGACTAGCGGGAGCGGGTGAGCAGTTCTTC. As protein: CASSPGLAGAGEQFF.

This chain joins TRBV7-9 and TRBJ2-2; 7 bases match TRBD2. Per germline, CDR1 SEHNR and CDR2 FQNEAQ (reference sequence). V lost 6 bases to trimming and J lost 6 bases; unmatched junction nucleotides: 13. The CDR3 is 16 residues long. Written as DNA, the CDR3 is TGTGCCAGCAGAGCACCCTCCGACCTAGCGGCCGGGGAGCTGTTTTTT. Protein: CASRAPSDLAAGELFF.

The rearrangement joins TRBV19 to TRBJ1-1; TRBD1 matches at 9 bases. This CDR3 region has 15 residues. Germline CDR1 LNHDA, CDR2 SQIVND (reference sequence). Unmatched junction bases numbered 13, after V lost 7 bases and J lost 7 bases. CDR3 amino acids: CASKETGGPRNEAFF. DNA of the CDR3: TGTGCCAGTAAGGAGACAGGGGGGCCCCGGAATGAAGCTTTCTTT.

This clone occurred once. V and J are TRBV7-9 and TRBJ2-3; the D is unclear. The CDR3 has 16 residues. V was shortened by 0 bases and J by 2 bases, with 12 bases between the two germline ends. Germline CDR1 reads SEHNR; CDR2 reads FQNEAQ (reference sequence). The DNA for the CDR3 is TGTGCCAGCAGCTTAGCGCGCGAAACTTTCACAGATACGCAGTATTTT. Its translation: CASSLARETFTDTQYF. Looking up the rest from reference TRBV7-9 and TRBJ2-3 gives the full variable domain: DTGVSQNPRHKITKRGQNVTFRCDPISEHNRLYWYRQTLGQGPEFLTYFQNEAQLEKSRLLSDRFSAERPKGSFSTLEIQRTEQGDSAMYLCASSLARETFTDTQYFGPGTRLTVL.

This chain uses TRBV5-1 with TRBJ1-3; tentatively, D is TRBD1 (5 bases). Germline loops: CDR1 SGHRS, CDR2 YFSETQ. The CDR3 has 15 amino acids. Between the trimmed V and J ends, which lost 0 bases and 8 bases, there was a span of 15 bases. The CDR3 sequence: CASSLGGTGGHTIYF. The CDR3 DNA sequence: TGCGCCAGCAGCTTGGGTGGCACGGGGGGACACACCATATATTTT. Drawing the rest from reference TRBV5-1 and TRBJ1-3, the complete variable domain is KAGVTQTPRYLIKTRGQQVTLSCSPISGHRSVSWYQQTPGQGLQFLFEYFSETQRNKGNFPGRFSGRQFSNSRSEMNVSTLELGDSALYLCASSLGGTGGHTIYFGEGSWLTVV.

The J gene is TRBJ1-1, the V gene TRBV11-2; the match to TRBD1 covers 8 bases. The CDR3 sequence is 13 residues long. V trimming: 5 bases; J trimming: 11 bases; junction bases outside the gene matches: 10. CDR1 is SGHAT and CDR2 is FQNNGV in the germline V gene. As DNA, the CDR3 is TGTGCCAGCAGCATTGGACAGGGACGGACGGCTTTCTTT. Encoded protein: CASSIGQGRTAFF. The complete variable domain, with remaining parts taken from reference TRBV11-2 and TRBJ1-1, reads EAGVAQSPRYKIIEKRQSVAFWCNPISGHATLYWYQQILGQGPKLLIQFQNNGVVDDSQLPKDRFSAERLKGVDSTLKIQPAKLEDSAVYLCASSIGQGRTAFFGQGTRLTVV.

The V and J genes are TRBV6-2 or TRBV6-3 and TRBJ1-1; 12 bases agree with TRBD1. The CDR3 extends over 14 amino acids. V trimming: 6 bases; J trimming: 5 bases; junction bases outside the gene matches: 4. Germline CDR1 is MNHEY and CDR2 is SVGEGT. The CDR3 nucleotides read TGTGCCAGCAGCGGGACAGGGGGCTGGACTGAAGCTTTCTTT. Translation: CASSGTGGWTEAFF.

The chain combines TRBV10-3 with TRBJ1-4, with 7 bases that match TRBD1. With V trimmed by 2 bases and J by 3 bases, 3 bases remained unmatched. This CDR3 region has 15 residues. The germline V gene has CDR1 ENHRY and CDR2 SYGVKD. The CDR3 protein is CAISETGAANEKLFF. CDR3 coding DNA: TGTGCCATCAGTGAGACAGGGGCCGCTAATGAAAAACTGTTTTTT.

The V and J genes are TRBV10-3 and TRBJ1-1; 11 bases agree with TRBD1. CDR3 size: 15 residues. Germline CDR1 reads ENHRY; CDR2 reads SYGVKD. The junction had 7 bases not matched to a gene; V was cut back by 7 bases and J by 3 bases. CDR3 residues: CAINKRGQGDTEAFF. The CDR3 DNA is TGTGCCATCAACAAAAGGGGACAGGGGGACACTGAAGCTTTCTTT.

The chain employs TRBV27 and TRBJ1-5; possible D gene TRBD1, 6 bases. The length of the CDR3 is 16 residues. V dropped 7 bases and J dropped 1 base, with 17 bases sitting between them. The germline V gene has CDR1 MNHEY and CDR2 SMNVEV (reference sequence). CDR3 residues: CASTGTGMISNQPQHF. CDR3 nucleotides: TGTGCCAGCACCGGTACAGGGATGATCAGCAATCAGCCCCAGCATTTT.

This clone was seen a single time. V is TRBV6-5 and J is TRBJ1-2; no clear D gene. Germline CDR1 is MNHEY and CDR2 is SVGAGI. This CDR3 has 13 residues. Trimming stripped 4 bases from V and 4 bases from J, with 10 bases between. CDR3 region: CASSSSGGYGYTF. CDR3 sequence (DNA): TGTGCCAGCAGTTCGTCGGGTGGCTATGGCTACACCTTC.

The chain employs TRBV4-1 and TRBJ2-1; 12 bases map to TRBD2. The germline gives CDR1 MGHRA, CDR2 YSYEKL. V lost 2 bases to trimming and J lost 4 bases; unmatched junction nucleotides: 3. This CDR3 contains 16 residues. CDR3 in amino acids: CASSQWTSGVYNEQFF. CDR3 nucleotides: TGCGCCAGCAGCCAATGGACTAGCGGGGTTTACAATGAGCAGTTCTTC.

This clone was observed a single time. Within the sample, other DNA sequences also encode this same CDR3. The chain combines TRBV7-2 with TRBJ2-1; 8 bases are a match to TRBD2. The CDR3 runs to 15 residues. J gave up 4 bases and V 2 bases, and 4 bases lay outside the gene matches. The germline CDR1 and CDR2 sequences are SGHTA and FQGNSA. This chain's CDR3 is CASSLSGRSYNEQFF. The CDR3 DNA reads TGTGCCAGCAGCTTAAGCGGGAGATCATACAATGAGCAGTTCTTC.

The chain is built from TRBV2 and TRBJ1-2, with D perhaps TRBD1 (6 bases). The germline gives CDR1 SNHLY, CDR2 FYNNEI. With 2 bases removed from V and 9 bases from J, the gap between germline ends came to 13 bases. The CDR3 is 13 amino acids. CDR3 coding DNA: TGTGCCAGCAGTGAAAGGCAGGGGAGTCGCTACACCTTC. This gives the protein CASSERQGSRYTF.